This section outlines one T cell receptor beta chain sequence together with its context. Antigen specificity is unknown. As it was prepared, the TCRbeta library received unique molecular identifiers. TCRdb used MiXCR to reprocess the PCR reads, holding one entry per CDR3 protein. Here the sample spans about 310,000 distinct CDR3 sequences, 20% to 30% being singletons. The entry originates in a study of T-cell reconstitution after alpha-beta-depleted transplantation in children. General study points: Where alpha-beta T cells came from about two months after transplant was reportedly several hundred expanded graft clones.

V lost 5 bases to trimming and J lost 6 bases; unmatched junction nucleotides: 9. CDR3 length equals 14 residues. The sequencing used PBMCs, mostly from graft donor cells, collected 180 days after TCRalphabeta/CD19-depleted stem cell transplant. The rearrangement joins TRBV12-3 or TRBV12-4 to TRBJ2-7; 8 positions match TRBD2. The receptor comes from a male patient between 10 and 17 years old who had a stem cell transplant for acute lymphoblastic leukemia, so the T cells may come from the graft donor. This CDR3 is CASSVKREYAEQYF. The CDR3 coding sequence is TGTGCCAGCAGTGTTAAGCGGGAGTATGCCGAGCAGTACTTC.